This T cell receptor beta chain stems from a study of blood T cell repertoires in COVID-19. About the study: Both acute and convalescent COVID-19 samples were obtained from the United States, Italy and Spain. PBMCs, B-cell-depleted T cells, or T cells provided the cDNA or gDNA that made up the material.

Germline V gene data show CDR1 as LGHDT and CDR2 as YNNKEL (reference sequence). The CDR3 covers 14 residues. V shed 0 bases and J 8 bases; nucleotides not matched to a gene: 2. Original analysis: Estimates of nucleated cell counts were drawn from the amplification of reference gene primers. The protocol was immunoSEQ multiplex PCR, while the TCRdb copy is restricted to in-frame clones and leaves out a portion. That table furnishes V, J and clone size, whereas the DNA furnished D and trimming. The sample contains roughly 42,000 clones, approximately 81% of which appear only once. What was sequenced was peripheral blood. The clonotype was recovered from a woman between 70 and 85 years old in a cohort sampled during active COVID-19. This chain connects TRBV3-1 (or the pseudogene TRBV3-2) to TRBJ2-1; 9 positions agree with TRBD1. In DNA, the CDR3 is TGTGCCAGCAGCCAAGATTGGACAGGGGATGAGCAGTTCTTC. Protein sequence: CASSQDWTGDEQFF.